The 8 T cell receptor beta chains below come from one sample, sequenced in a study of cytomegalovirus exposure and HLA in healthy donors. Use of 60 Vbeta and 13 Jbeta primers characterized the PCR. Assay used: immunoSEQ multiplex PCR; TCRdb lists only in-frame clones, some missing. The table lists about 110,000 clones, around 61% of them singletons. The sequencing sample was made of PBMCs. These receptors originate from a woman aged 25-40 years in good health and CMV-seronegative.

V usage is TRBV21-1 and J usage is TRBJ2-5; the table's TRBD2 call for D was not verified on the DNA. TRBV21-1 is a pseudogene segment. This CDR3 comprises 10 residues. The CDR3 loop reads CASSTLTQYF. In nucleotides, the CDR3 is TGTGCCAGCAGCACCCTCACCCAGTACTTC.

The chain employs TRBV9 and TRBJ2-7; D unclear. CDR1 is SGDLS and CDR2 is YYNGEE in the germline V gene. The V gene lost 1 base and the J gene lost 1 base, with 6 bases spanning the gap. The CDR3 has 13 residues. The CDR3: CASSVTESYEQYF. CDR3 nucleotide sequence: TGTGCCAGCAGCGTAACAGAGTCCTACGAGCAGTACTTC.

The chain is built from TRBV2 and TRBJ2-7; D remains unclear. V was shortened by 2 bases and J by 2 bases, with 13 bases between the two germline ends. Germline CDR1 and CDR2: SNHLY and FYNNEI. The CDR3 sequence is 15 residues long. The CDR3 spells CASSENQRHPYEQYF. CDR3 bases: TGTGCCAGCAGTGAAAACCAGCGCCACCCCTACGAGCAGTACTTC.

This rearrangement joins TRBV5-1 to TRBJ2-5, with 8 bases identical to TRBD1. There are 14 residues in the CDR3. Germline V gives CDR1 SGHRS, CDR2 YFSETQ. The J segment lost 4 bases and the V segment lost 0 bases, leaving 2 bases of the junction unmatched. The CDR3 region is CASSLETGAETQYF. Here the CDR3 DNA reads TGCGCCAGCAGCTTGGAGACAGGGGCAGAGACCCAGTACTTC.

The chain couples TRBV4-3 to TRBJ1-2; 12 bases fit TRBD1. J was trimmed by 7 bases and V by 3 bases; bases with no gene match: 3. Germline V gene sequence: CDR1 LGHNA, CDR2 YSLEER. The CDR3 contains 14 residues. The CDR3 sequence is CASSQGQGARGYTF. The DNA of the CDR3 is TGCGCCAGCAGCCAGGGACAGGGGGCGCGTGGCTACACCTTC.

The J gene is TRBJ1-2, the V gene TRBV28, with D perhaps TRBD1 (5 bases). This CDR3 is 13 amino acids long. The germline gives CDR1 MDHEN, CDR2 SYDVKM. Trimming took 3 bases from V and 7 from J, leaving 12 bases between them. The CDR3 loop is CASSFGRGGGYTF. CDR3 in DNA: TGTGCCAGCAGTTTCGGGCGGGGCGGTGGCTACACCTTC.

This chain links TRBV4-1 with TRBJ2-7, with 7 bases identical to TRBD2. CDR3 length: 16 amino acids. The germline gives CDR1 MGHRA, CDR2 YSYEKL. V lost 3 bases and J lost 2; bases outside the gene matches: 10. The CDR3 here is CASSQHPSGAPYEQYF. CDR3 nucleotide sequence: TGCGCCAGCAGCCAGCACCCTAGCGGCGCCCCCTACGAGCAGTACTTC.

The chain joins TRBV5-1 to TRBJ2-7; tentatively, D is TRBD1 (5 bases). Germline V gives CDR1 SGHRS, CDR2 YFSETQ. Trimming removed 0 bases from V and 0 bases from J, with 7 bases in between. This CDR3 has 14 amino acids. The CDR3 DNA reads TGCGCCAGCAGCTTGGAGGACAACTCCTACGAGCAGTACTTC. It specifies CASSLEDNSYEQYF.